This TCR beta chain was documented in a study of tumor-infiltrating lymphocytes in oesophageal squamous cell carcinoma. CDR3 length equals 15 residues. Trimming took 1 base from V and 7 from J, leaving 17 bases between them. Germline V gene sequence: CDR1 SGHNT, CDR2 YENEEA. This clonotype has at least ten counts. A single base separates this from a much larger clone, so it may be a read error. TCRdb processed the PCR reads anew with MiXCR; each CDR3 protein has one entry. The table includes around 22,000 distinct CDR3 sequences, about 40% detected once. J is TRBJ2-7 and V is TRBV11-3; no clear D gene. This sequence was found in a male donor with esophageal squamous cell carcinoma. The specimen was esophageal tumor tissue. CDR3 DNA sequence: TGTGCCAGCAGCTTAGGGGCCCCTGGTTACAATGAGCAGTACTTC. Its protein product is CASSLGAPGYNEQYF.